This TCR beta chain was sequenced during a study of response to subunit inactivated influenza vaccine. Each CDR3 protein is one row after TCRdb ran MiXCR on the RT-PCR reads. The repertoire consists of fewer than 350,000 distinct CDR3 sequences, with around a fifth occurring once and the leading ten covering about a tenth. This CDR3 has 16 amino acids. The V segment lost 4 bases and the J segment 4 bases; nucleotides outside the gene matches: 6. Germline assignment: CDR1 SGHTA and CDR2 FQGNSA. Sequencing was performed on PBMCs from blood, taken about 20 months after vaccination. The chain combines TRBV7-2 with TRBJ2-5, with TRBD2 matching over 13 bases. The clonotype originates from a man aged 50-75 years who received an inactivated influenza vaccine. This chain's CDR3 is CASSSPGLAGRETQYF. The CDR3 DNA follows: TGTGCCAGCAGCTCCCCGGGACTAGCGGGGAGAGAGACCCAGTACTTC.